Shown below are 14 T cell receptor beta chains from a single sample sequenced in a study of cytomegalovirus exposure and HLA in healthy donors. Use of 60 Vbeta and 13 Jbeta primers characterized the PCR. The assay was immunoSEQ multiplex PCR, and TCRdb's table has in-frame clones only and misses some. The sample lists roughly 98,000 clones; roughly 70% were seen once. Source material: PBMCs. These receptors all stem from a man in his fifties in good health and CMV-seronegative.

The chain uses TRBV19 and TRBJ1-6; no clear D. CDR3 size: 12 residues. V was shortened by 3 bases and J by 8 bases, with 5 bases between the two germline ends. Germline CDR1 LNHDA, CDR2 SQIVND (reference sequence). This CDR3 is CASSIGYSPLHF. The CDR3 DNA sequence: TGTGCCAGTAGTATCGGGTATTCACCCCTCCACTTT.

In its sample, this clone was seen a few times. This chain uses TRBV6-5 with TRBJ2-5, with 9 bases identical to TRBD1. The J call may be mistaken, given a closer DNA end match to TRBJ2-7. Germline assignment: CDR1 MNHEY and CDR2 SVGAGI. The CDR3 has 13 residues. CDR3 sequence reads: CASRGTGTNEQYF. In DNA form, the CDR3 reads TGTGCCAGCAGAGGGACAGGGACAAACGAGCAGTACTTC.

This chain joins TRBV4-1 and TRBJ1-2; 7 positions agree with TRBD1. Germline CDR1 and CDR2: MGHRA and YSYEKL. The length of the CDR3 is 15 residues. Unmatched junction bases numbered 11, after V lost 6 bases and J lost 4 bases. Written as DNA, the CDR3 is TGCGCCAGCAGTATTGAGGGGGCGCGGAGCTATGGCTACACCTTC. Encoded protein: CASSIEGARSYGYTF.

The chain employs TRBV19 and TRBJ1-2; tentatively, D is TRBD1 (5 bases). This CDR3 comprises 13 residues. Germline CDR1 LNHDA, CDR2 SQIVND (reference sequence). The V end was cut by 9 bases, the J end by 4 bases, with 15 bases between. CDR3 sequence reads: CARHKTVLYGYTF. CDR3 coding DNA: TGTGCCAGACACAAGACAGTTCTCTATGGCTACACCTTC.

This chain uses TRBV28 with TRBJ2-3; TRBD1 aligns across 11 bases. The CDR3 is made up of 15 amino acids. Losses at the gene ends were 6 bases for V and 6 bases for J; bases not matched to a gene: 8. CDR1 MDHEN and CDR2 SYDVKM come from the germline V gene. The CDR3 DNA is TGTGCCAGCAGGTCGGGACAGGGGGTAACGGATACGCAGTATTTT. It translates to CASRSGQGVTDTQYF. Drawing the rest from reference TRBV28 and TRBJ2-3, the complete variable domain is DVKVTQSSRYLVKRTGEKVFLECVQDMDHENMFWYRQDPGLGLRLIYFSYDVKMKEKGDIPEGYSVSREKKERFSLILESASTNQTSMYLCASRSGQGVTDTQYFGPGTRLTVL.

This sequence joins TRBV7-9 and TRBJ2-7; D possibly corresponds to TRBD2 (5 bases). V was clipped by 5 bases and J by 5 bases, with 13 bases between them. CDR1 and CDR2 from the germline V gene are SEHNR and FQNEAQ (reference sequence). CDR3 length: 13 residues. Here the CDR3 reads CASSPWTADEQYF. The CDR3 region has the DNA TGTGCCAGCAGCCCATGGACTGCAGACGAGCAGTACTTC. Full variable domain (remainder filled in from reference TRBV7-9 and TRBJ2-7): DTGVSQNPRHKITKRGQNVTFRCDPISEHNRLYWYRQTLGQGPEFLTYFQNEAQLEKSRLLSDRFSAERPKGSFSTLEIQRTEQGDSAMYLCASSPWTADEQYFGPGTRLTVT.

V gene TRBV14 combines with J gene TRBJ1-4; D possibly corresponds to TRBD1 (6 bases). Germline values: CDR1 SGHDN, CDR2 FVKESK. The V end was cut by 3 bases, the J end by 9 bases, with 17 bases between. The CDR3 covers 15 residues. Here the CDR3 DNA reads TGTGCCAGCAGCCACCTCCTGGACAGATACAAAAAACTGTTTTTT. Amino acid sequence: CASSHLLDRYKKLFF.

The gene calls are TRBV7-9 and TRBJ1-1; D is unclear. CDR1 is SEHNR and CDR2 is FQNEAQ in the germline V gene (reference sequence). Trimming stripped 3 bases from V and 4 bases from J, with 9 bases between. This CDR3 has 13 residues. CDR3: CASSFPITTEAFF. The CDR3 DNA sequence: TGTGCCAGCAGCTTTCCTATTACCACTGAAGCTTTCTTT.

V gene TRBV7-2 combines with J gene TRBJ2-3; 8 bases are a match to TRBD1. Germline-derived CDR1 and CDR2 are SGHTA and FQGNSA. V was pared by 5 bases and J by 1 base, with 5 bases of the junction left unmatched. The CDR3 spans 15 residues. The CDR3 here is CASSAGTGGTDTQYF. The CDR3, as DNA: TGTGCCAGCAGCGCCGGGACAGGTGGCACAGATACGCAGTATTTT.

In this sample, this clone turned up a few times. The V call is TRBV27, the J call TRBJ1-5; tentatively, D is TRBD1 (5 bases). Between the trimmed V and J ends, which lost 2 bases and 5 bases, there was a span of 10 bases. In germline, CDR1 is MNHEY, CDR2 SMNVEV (reference sequence). The CDR3 is 14 residues long. Written as DNA, the CDR3 is TGTGCCAGCAGTTTAAGGGGCGGTGATCAGCCCCAGCATTTT. Its translation: CASSLRGGDQPQHF.

CDR3 nucleotide sequence: TGTGCCAGCTCACCACCTCTTAGCGGGAGTACAGATACGCAGTATTTT. This gives the protein CASSPPLSGSTDTQYF. V is TRBV18 and J is TRBJ2-3; the match to TRBD2 covers 9 bases. CDR3 length equals 16 residues. Germline CDR1 is KGHSH and CDR2 is LQKENI. With 0 bases clipped from V and 3 bases from J, the junction kept 4 bases outside the gene matches.

The J gene is TRBJ1-6, the V gene TRBV5-1, with 7 bases aligning to TRBD1. Germline trimming cut 5 bases from V and 5 bases from J; bases unmatched to any gene: 13. The CDR3 spans 17 residues. CDR1 is SGHRS, CDR2 YFSETQ, per germline. The CDR3 sequence is CASSSRPRDRNNSPLHF. DNA of the CDR3: TGCGCCAGCAGTTCGAGACCCAGGGACAGAAATAATTCACCCCTCCACTTT.

In this sample, this clone turned up a few times. The V call is TRBV28, the J call TRBJ2-5; 9 bases align to TRBD2. Germline V gives CDR1 MDHEN, CDR2 SYDVKM. CDR3 length: 13 residues. Trimming took 5 bases from V and 5 from J; bases not matched to a gene: 3. The CDR3 bases are TGTGCCAGCAGTATAGCGGGGGATGAGACCCAGTACTTC. Its protein product is CASSIAGDETQYF. Looking up the rest from reference TRBV28 and TRBJ2-5 gives the full variable domain: DVKVTQSSRYLVKRTGEKVFLECVQDMDHENMFWYRQDPGLGLRLIYFSYDVKMKEKGDIPEGYSVSREKKERFSLILESASTNQTSMYLCASSIAGDETQYFGPGTRLLVL.

The CDR3 is CATSRDTGQGREKLFF. The CDR3 DNA follows: TGTGCCACCAGCAGAGATACCGGACAGGGACGGGAAAAACTGTTTTTT. The chain is built from TRBV15 and TRBJ1-4; TRBD1 matches at 8 bases. CDR1 LNHNV and CDR2 YYDKDF come from the germline V gene (reference sequence). V trimming: 0 bases; J trimming: 8 bases; junction bases outside the gene matches: 8. This CDR3 is 16 amino acids long.